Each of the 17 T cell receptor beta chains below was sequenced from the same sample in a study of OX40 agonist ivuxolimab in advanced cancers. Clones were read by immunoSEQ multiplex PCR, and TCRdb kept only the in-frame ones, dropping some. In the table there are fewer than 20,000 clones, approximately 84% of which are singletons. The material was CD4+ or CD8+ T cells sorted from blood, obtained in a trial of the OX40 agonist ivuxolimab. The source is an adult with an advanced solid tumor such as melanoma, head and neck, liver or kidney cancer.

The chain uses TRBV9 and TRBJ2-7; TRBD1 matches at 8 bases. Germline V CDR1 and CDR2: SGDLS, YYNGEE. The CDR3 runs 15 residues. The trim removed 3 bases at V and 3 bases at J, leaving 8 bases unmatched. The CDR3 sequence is CASSEGTGFVYEQYF. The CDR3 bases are TGTGCCAGCAGCGAAGGGACAGGTTTTGTCTACGAGCAGTACTTC.

CDR3 in DNA: TGTGCCACCAGCGGCCTCGGGGGTGGTGAAAAACTGTTTTTT. Protein: CATSGLGGGEKLFF. The V call is TRBV15, the J call TRBJ1-4; a possible D gene is TRBD1 (5 bases). Germline V CDR1 and CDR2: LNHNV, YYDKDF (reference sequence). There are 14 residues in the CDR3. Deletions cut 5 bases from V and 7 bases from J, with 14 bases between.

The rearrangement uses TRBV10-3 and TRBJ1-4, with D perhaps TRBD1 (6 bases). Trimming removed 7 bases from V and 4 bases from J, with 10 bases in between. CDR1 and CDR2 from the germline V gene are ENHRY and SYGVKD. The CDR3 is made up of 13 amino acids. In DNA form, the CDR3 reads TGTGCCATCACCGACAGGCTTAATGAAAAACTGTTTTTT. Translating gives CAITDRLNEKLFF.

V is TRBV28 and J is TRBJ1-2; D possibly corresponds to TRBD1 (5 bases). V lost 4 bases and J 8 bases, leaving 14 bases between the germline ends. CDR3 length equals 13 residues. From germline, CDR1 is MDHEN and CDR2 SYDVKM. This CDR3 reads CASSSHGGWGYTF. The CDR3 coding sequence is TGTGCCAGCAGTTCCCATGGGGGTTGGGGCTACACCTTC.

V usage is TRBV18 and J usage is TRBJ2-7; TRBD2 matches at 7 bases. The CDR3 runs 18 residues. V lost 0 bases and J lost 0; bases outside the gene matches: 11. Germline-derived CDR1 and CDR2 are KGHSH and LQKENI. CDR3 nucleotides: TGTGCCAGCTCACCACCGCCTGGGGAGACGGGGGGCTCCTACGAGCAGTACTTC. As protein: CASSPPPGETGGSYEQYF.

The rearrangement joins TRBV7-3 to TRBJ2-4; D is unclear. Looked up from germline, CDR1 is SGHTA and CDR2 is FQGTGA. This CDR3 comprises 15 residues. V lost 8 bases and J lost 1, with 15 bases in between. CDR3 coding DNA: TGTGCCAGCCGACACCAGACACGCGCCAAAAACATTCAGTACTTC. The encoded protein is CASRHQTRAKNIQYF.

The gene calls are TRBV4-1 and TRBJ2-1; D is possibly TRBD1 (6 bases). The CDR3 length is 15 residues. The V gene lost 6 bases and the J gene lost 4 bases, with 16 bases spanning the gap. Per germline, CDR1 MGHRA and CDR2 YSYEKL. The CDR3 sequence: CASRQQGTTYNEQFF. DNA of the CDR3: TGCGCCAGCAGACAACAGGGCACCACGTACAATGAGCAGTTCTTC.

The CDR3 is CASSLGGGFTDTQYF. For the CDR3, the DNA is TGTGCCAGTAGTCTTGGCGGGGGGTTCACAGATACGCAGTATTTT. The V call is TRBV19, the J call TRBJ2-3; 8 bases are a match to TRBD2. The CDR3 sequence is 15 residues long. Germline CDR1 LNHDA, CDR2 SQIVND (reference sequence). V lost 5 bases and J lost 2; bases outside the gene matches: 6.

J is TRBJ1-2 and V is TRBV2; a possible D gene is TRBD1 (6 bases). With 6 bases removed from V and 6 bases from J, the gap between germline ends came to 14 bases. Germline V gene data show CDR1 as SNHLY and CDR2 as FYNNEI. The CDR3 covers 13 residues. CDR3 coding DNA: TGTGCCAGCAGCGGGCTCAGGGGCGATGGCTACACCTTC. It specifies CASSGLRGDGYTF.

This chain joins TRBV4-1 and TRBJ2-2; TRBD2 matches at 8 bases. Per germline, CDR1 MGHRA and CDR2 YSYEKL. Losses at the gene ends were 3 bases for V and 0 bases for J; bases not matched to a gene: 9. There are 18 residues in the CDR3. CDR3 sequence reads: CASSQGGIAGSNTGELFF. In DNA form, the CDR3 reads TGCGCCAGCAGCCAGGGCGGGATAGCGGGGTCGAACACCGGGGAGCTGTTTTTT.

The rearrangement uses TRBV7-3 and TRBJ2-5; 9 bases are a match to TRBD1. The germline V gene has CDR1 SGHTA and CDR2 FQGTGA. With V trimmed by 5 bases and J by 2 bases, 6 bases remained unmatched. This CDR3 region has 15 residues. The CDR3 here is CASSHTGGSQETQYF. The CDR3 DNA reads TGTGCCAGCAGCCACACAGGGGGCTCACAAGAGACCCAGTACTTC.

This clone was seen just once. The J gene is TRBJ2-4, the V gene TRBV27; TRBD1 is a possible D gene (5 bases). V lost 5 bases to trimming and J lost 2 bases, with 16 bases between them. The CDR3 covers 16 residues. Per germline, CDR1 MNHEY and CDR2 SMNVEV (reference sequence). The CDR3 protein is CASSPGPDSPKNIQYF. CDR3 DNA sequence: TGTGCCAGCAGTCCAGGCCCCGACAGCCCCAAAAACATTCAGTACTTC.

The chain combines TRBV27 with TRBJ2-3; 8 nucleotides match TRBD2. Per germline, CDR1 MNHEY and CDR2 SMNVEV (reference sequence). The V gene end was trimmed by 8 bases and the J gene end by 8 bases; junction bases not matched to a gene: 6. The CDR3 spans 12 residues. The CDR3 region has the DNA TGTGCCAGCGGATTAGCGGGGCCTACGCAGTATTTT. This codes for CASGLAGPTQYF.

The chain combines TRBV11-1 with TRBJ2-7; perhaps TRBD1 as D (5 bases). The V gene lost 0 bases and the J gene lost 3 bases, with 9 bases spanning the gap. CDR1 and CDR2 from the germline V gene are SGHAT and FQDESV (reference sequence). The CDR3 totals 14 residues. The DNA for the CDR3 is TGTGCCAGCAGCTTAGCAGGGGTGGGCTACGAGCAGTACTTC. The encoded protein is CASSLAGVGYEQYF.

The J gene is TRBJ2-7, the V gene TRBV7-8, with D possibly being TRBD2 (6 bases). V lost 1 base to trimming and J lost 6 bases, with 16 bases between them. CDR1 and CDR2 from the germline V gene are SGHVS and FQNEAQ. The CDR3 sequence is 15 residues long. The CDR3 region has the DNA TGTGCCAGCAGCTTAGTCATAGATACAGCGGGCGAGCAGTACTTC. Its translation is CASSLVIDTAGEQYF.

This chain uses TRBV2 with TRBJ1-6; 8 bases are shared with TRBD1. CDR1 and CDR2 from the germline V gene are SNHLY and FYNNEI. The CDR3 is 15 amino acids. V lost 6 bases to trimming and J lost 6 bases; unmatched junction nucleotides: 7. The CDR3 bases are TGTGCCAGCAGGATCGTCGACAGGGGTAATTCACCCCTCCACTTT. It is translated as CASRIVDRGNSPLHF.

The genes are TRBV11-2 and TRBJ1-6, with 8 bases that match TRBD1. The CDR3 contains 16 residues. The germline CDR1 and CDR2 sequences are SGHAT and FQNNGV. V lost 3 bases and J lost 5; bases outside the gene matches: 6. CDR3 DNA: TGTGCCAGCAGCTTTCTGGACAGGGCGAATAATTCACCCCTCCACTTT. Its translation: CASSFLDRANNSPLHF.